Sequencing of this T cell receptor (beta chain) was carried out in a study of molecular identifiers for immune sequencing clone quantification. Germline V gene lookup returns CDR1 SNHLY and CDR2 FYNNEI. This CDR3 is 15 amino acids long. Deletions cut 6 bases from V and 5 bases from J, with 19 bases between. It was with previously described methods and listed TCR primers that bulk TCR libraries were made. TCRdb fed the PCR reads into MiXCR, producing one record per CDR3 protein. The sample gives about 640,000 distinct CDR3 sequences, 15% to 20% of which show up once; roughly 0.9% is in the top ten. This clonotype has at least ten counts.

This TCR derives from a human donor in good health. Some libraries in this study had Jurkat cell RNA spiked in. The chain recombines TRBV2 with TRBJ1-1; no definite D call. What was sequenced was naive CD8+ T cells from blood, with Jurkat cell RNA spiked in. Specified subset: FACS-sorted CD8+CD4-CCR7+CD45RA+ naive T cells. The CDR3 sequence is CASRQYRQTGTEAFF. CDR3 nucleotide sequence: TGTGCCAGCAGACAGTATCGGCAAACGGGGACTGAAGCTTTCTTT.